The clone carrying this TCR beta chain came up a few times. This CDR3 contains 15 residues. Trimming cost V 4 bases and J 7 bases, with 16 bases left between them. Germline V CDR1 and CDR2: SGHTA, FQGNSA. This specimen belongs to a study of patients and donors after allogeneic stem cell transplantation. TCRdb independently ran MiXCR on the RT-PCR reads; one entry per CDR3 protein. The sample carries about 40,000 distinct CDR3 sequences, 30% to 40% recorded once. The sample comprised blood, either unsorted or a sorted T cell fraction (not recorded which). The chain has TRBV7-2 and TRBJ1-4; the D is unclear. The sequence derives from a human donor who was either an allogeneic HSCT recipient or a stem cell or donor lymphocyte infusion donor (not recorded which). It is not recorded whose cells these are; they may come from a transplant donor. The CDR3 loop reads CASSSGPRAAEKLFF. In DNA form, the CDR3 reads TGTGCCAGCAGCTCCGGGCCCCGAGCGGCTGAAAAACTGTTTTTT.